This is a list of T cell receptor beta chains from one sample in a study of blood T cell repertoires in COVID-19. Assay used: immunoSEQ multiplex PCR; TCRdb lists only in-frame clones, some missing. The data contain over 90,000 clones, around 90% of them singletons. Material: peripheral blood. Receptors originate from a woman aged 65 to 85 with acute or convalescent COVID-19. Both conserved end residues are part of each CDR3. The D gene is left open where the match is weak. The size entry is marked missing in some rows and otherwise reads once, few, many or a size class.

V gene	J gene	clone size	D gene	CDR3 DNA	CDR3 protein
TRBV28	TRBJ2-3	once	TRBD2	TGTGCCAGCATGGGTAGCGGGGGCACAGATACGCAGTATTTT	CASMGSGGTDTQYF
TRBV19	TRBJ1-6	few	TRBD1	TGTGCCAGTAGGCTTTGGGGACAGGAGGATTCACCCCTCCACTTT	CASRLWGQEDSPLHF
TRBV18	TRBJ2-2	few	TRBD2	TGTGCCAGCTCACCATTCTTACTTGCGGGGGGAAACGCCGGGGAGCTGTTTTTT	CASSPFLLAGGNAGELFF
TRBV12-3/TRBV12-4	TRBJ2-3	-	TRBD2	TGTGCCAGCAGTTTTCTAGCGGGAGATACGCAGTATTTT	CASSFLAGDTQYF
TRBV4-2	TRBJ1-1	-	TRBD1	TGTGCCAGCAGCCAAGGATTGGACAGGGTGAACACTGAAGCTTTCTTT	CASSQGLDRVNTEAFF
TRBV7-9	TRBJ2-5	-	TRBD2	TGTGCCAGCAGCTTAGGTGCGGGAGTTCTGGAGACCCAGTACTTC	CASSLGAGVLETQYF
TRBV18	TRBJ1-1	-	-	TGTGCCAGCTCAGCGTCAAGGAACACTGAAGCTTTCTTT	CASSASRNTEAFF
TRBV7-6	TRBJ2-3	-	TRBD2	TGTGCCAGCAGCTTAGCGCAACTAGCGGGGATAACAGATACGCAGTATTTT	CASSLAQLAGITDTQYF
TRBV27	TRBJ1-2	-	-	TGTGCCAGCAGCCCGCAGGGTCACTATGGCTACACCTTC	CASSPQGHYGYTF
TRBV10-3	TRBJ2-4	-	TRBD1	TGTGCCATCAGTGCCGACAGGGGCCTAGCCAAAAACATTCAGTACTTC	CAISADRGLAKNIQYF
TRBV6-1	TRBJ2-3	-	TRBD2	TGTGCCAGCAGTGAAACTAGGCTAGCGGGGGGGCGGAAGGGCTTCGGCACAGATACGCAGTATTTT	CASSETRLAGGRKGFGTDTQYF
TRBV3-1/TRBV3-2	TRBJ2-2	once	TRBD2	TGTGCCAGCACCGAATCTGGGAGGGGAACGAACACCGGGGAGCTGTTTTTT	CASTESGRGTNTGELFF
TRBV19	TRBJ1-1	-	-	TGTGCCAGTAGTATAAAGGTCAGGACTGAAGCTTTCTTT	CASSIKVRTEAFF
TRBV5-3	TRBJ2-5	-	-	TGTGCCAGAAAGAACTTTGAGACCCAGTACTTC	CARKNFETQYF
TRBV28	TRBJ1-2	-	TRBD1	TGTGCCAGCACCCCGACAGGGTTCTTCTATGGCTACACCTTC	CASTPTGFFYGYTF
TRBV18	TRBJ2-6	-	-	TGTGCCAGCTCACCATCACAGGCCTCTGGGGCCAACGTCCTGACTTTC	CASSPSQASGANVLTF
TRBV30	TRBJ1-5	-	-	TGTGCCTGGAGTGCCGGAAGAAGACTGAACAATCAGCCCCAGCATTTT	CAWSAGRRLNNQPQHF
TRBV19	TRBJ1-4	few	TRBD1	TGTGCCAGTAGTATCAGGACAGGGGTTTCTGAAAAACTGTTTTTT	CASSIRTGVSEKLFF
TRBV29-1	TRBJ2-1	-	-	TGCAGCGTTGAGTCCGGGAGAATCCCCAATGAGCAGTTCTTC	CSVESGRIPNEQFF
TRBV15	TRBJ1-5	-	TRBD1	TGTGCCACCAGCAGACAATCACAGGGGGCTAATAGCAATCAGCCCCAGCATTTT	CATSRQSQGANSNQPQHF
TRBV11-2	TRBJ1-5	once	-	TGTGCCAGCAGCTTAGACAGGGGAAACAATCAGCCCCAGCATTTT	CASSLDRGNNQPQHF
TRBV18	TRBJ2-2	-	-	TGTGCCAGCTCACCACCCGGGCGGGTGAACACCGGGGAGCTGTTTTTT	CASSPPGRVNTGELFF
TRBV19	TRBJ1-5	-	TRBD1	TGTGCCAGTAGTATCGGGACAGGGGGCGGCAATCAGCCCCAGCATTTT	CASSIGTGGGNQPQHF
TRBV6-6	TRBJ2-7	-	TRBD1	TGTGCCAGCAGGCGCCCGGGACAGGGTGCCTACGAGCAGTACTTC	CASRRPGQGAYEQYF
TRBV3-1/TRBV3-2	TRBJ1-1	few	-	TGTGCCAGCAGCCAACTAACAGGAAACACTGAAGCTTTCTTT	CASSQLTGNTEAFF
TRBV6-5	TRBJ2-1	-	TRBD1	TGTGCCAGCAGTTGGGGACAGGTAGTCATCGGTGAGCAGTTCTTC	CASSWGQVVIGEQFF
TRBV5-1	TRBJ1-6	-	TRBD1	TGCGCCAGCAGCATCCCCGGGACAGCTAATTCACCCCTCCACTTT	CASSIPGTANSPLHF
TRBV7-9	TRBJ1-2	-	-	TGTGCCAGCAGCTTAGTCTCACAGGGTCGCTACACCTTC	CASSLVSQGRYTF
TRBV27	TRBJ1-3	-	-	TGTGCCAGCAGTTTGCATCGGGGCCCTAAGGGGGCTGGAAACACCATATATTTT	CASSLHRGPKGAGNTIYF